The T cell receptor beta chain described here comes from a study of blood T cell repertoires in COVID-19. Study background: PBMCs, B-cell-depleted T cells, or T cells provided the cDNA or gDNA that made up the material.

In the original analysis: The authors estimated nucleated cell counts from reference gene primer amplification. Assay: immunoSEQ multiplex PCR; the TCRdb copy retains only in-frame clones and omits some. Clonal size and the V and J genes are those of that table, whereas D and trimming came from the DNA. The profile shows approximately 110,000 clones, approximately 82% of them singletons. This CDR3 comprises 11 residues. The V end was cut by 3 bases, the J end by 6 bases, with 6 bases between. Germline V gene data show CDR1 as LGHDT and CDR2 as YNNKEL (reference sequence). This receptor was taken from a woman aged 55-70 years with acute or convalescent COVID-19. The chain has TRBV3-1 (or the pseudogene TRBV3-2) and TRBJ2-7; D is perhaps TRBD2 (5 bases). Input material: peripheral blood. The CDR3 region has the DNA TGTGCCAGCAGCCACGCGGGCGAGCAGTACTTC. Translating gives CASSHAGEQYF.